The 18 T cell receptor beta chains below come from one sample, sequenced in a study of blood T cell repertoires in COVID-19. Profiled with immunoSEQ multiplex PCR; TCRdb holds only in-frame clones, not every one. The sample has approximately 200,000 clones, 80% to 90% seen once. The specimen was peripheral blood. The receptors were sampled from a human donor with active or convalescent COVID-19. The donor label of this sample is uncertain.

This clone appeared a single time. This chain uses TRBV28 with TRBJ1-2, with unresolved D. Trimming took off 5 bases at V and 3 bases at J, with 7 bases between the two ends. The CDR3 totals 12 residues. CDR1 MDHEN and CDR2 SYDVKM come from the germline V gene. CDR3 in DNA: TGTGCCAGCAGTCCCAGGTACTATGGCTACACCTTC. Its translation is CASSPRYYGYTF.

The chain combines TRBV24-1 with TRBJ1-2, with 9 bases matching TRBD1. Germline CDR1 and CDR2: KGHDR and SFDVKD. The CDR3 runs 13 residues. The V segment lost 4 bases and the J segment 8 bases; nucleotides outside the gene matches: 4. In DNA, the CDR3 is TGTGCCACCAGTGAAAGGGACAGGGAAGGCTACACCTTC. This sequence encodes CATSERDREGYTF.

This chain connects TRBV3-1 (or the pseudogene TRBV3-2) to TRBJ2-3; D uncertain. V was trimmed by 7 bases and J by 10 bases, leaving 15 bases between them. The CDR3 length is 12 residues. Per the germline V gene, CDR1 is LGHDT and CDR2 is YNNKEL (reference sequence). This CDR3 is CASTQRDSAQYF. The CDR3 DNA is TGTGCCAGCACCCAGAGAGACTCGGCGCAGTATTTT.

V and J are TRBV4-3 and TRBJ2-1, with 10 positions matching TRBD2. Trimming at V came to 0 bases and at J to 10 bases, leaving 12 bases not matched to a gene. The CDR3 has 17 amino acids. Germline assignment: CDR1 LGHNA and CDR2 YSLEER. The CDR3 DNA reads TGCGCCAGCAGCCAAGATCGTTGGGGACTAGCGACAGGGGAGCAGTTCTTC. Encoded protein: CASSQDRWGLATGEQFF.

The genes are TRBV5-1 and TRBJ1-4; TRBD1 matches 11 bases. CDR3 length equals 16 residues. Germline V gene lookup returns CDR1 SGHRS and CDR2 YFSETQ. With 0 bases clipped from V and 6 bases from J, the junction kept 4 bases outside the gene matches. The CDR3 coding sequence is TGCGCCAGCAGCTTGGGCGGACAGGGGGCTTATGAAAAACTGTTTTTT. Protein sequence: CASSLGGQGAYEKLFF.

The chain is built from TRBV10-3 and TRBJ2-1, with TRBD2 matching 10 bases. Germline assignment: CDR1 ENHRY and CDR2 SYGVKD. CDR3 length: 14 amino acids. V shed 10 bases and J 5 bases; nucleotides not matched to a gene: 8. This CDR3 reads CATLEREGNNEQFF. The DNA of the CDR3 is TGTGCCACCCTTGAGCGGGAGGGAAACAATGAGCAGTTCTTC.

This clone has just one count. The V gene is TRBV18, the J gene TRBJ2-5; 11 nucleotides align to TRBD2. J lost 1 base, V lost 3 bases, and 4 bases had no gene match. The CDR3 is made up of 16 amino acids. Germline CDR1 is KGHSH and CDR2 is LQKENI. Here the CDR3 reads CASSPIAGGFQETQYF. In nucleotides, the CDR3 is TGTGCCAGCTCACCGATAGCGGGAGGGTTCCAAGAGACCCAGTACTTC. The full variable domain, in which reference TRBV18 and TRBJ2-5 provide the parts outside the CDR3, is NAGVMQNPRHLVRRRGQEARLRCSPMKGHSHVYWYRQLPEEGLKFMVYLQKENIIDESGMPKERFSAEFPKEGPSILRIQQVVRGDSAAYFCASSPIAGGFQETQYFGPGTRLLVL.

The genes are TRBV29-1 and TRBJ1-4, with D possibly being TRBD1 (6 bases). Germline loops: CDR1 SQVTM, CDR2 ANQGSEA. The V end was cut by 0 bases, the J end by 10 bases, with 9 bases between. The CDR3 contains 12 residues. The DNA for the CDR3 is TGCAGCGTTGAAGATCAAGGGGGAAAACTGTTTTTT. It yields the protein CSVEDQGGKLFF.

V gene TRBV19 combines with J gene TRBJ2-7; 8 bases line up with TRBD2. Germline CDR1 reads LNHDA; CDR2 reads SQIVND (reference sequence). The CDR3 runs 15 residues. V dropped 5 bases and J dropped 5; count of bases not matched to a gene: 11. This CDR3 is CASSDPGLGIHEQYF. The CDR3 bases are TGTGCCAGTAGTGATCCGGGACTAGGAATCCACGAGCAGTACTTC.

The chain recombines TRBV24-1 with TRBJ2-1, with TRBD2 matching 13 bases. Trimming removed 9 bases from V and 8 bases from J; junction bases left unmatched: 3. The CDR3 covers 13 residues. Looked up from germline, CDR1 is KGHDR and CDR2 is SFDVKD. The CDR3 reads CATRTSGSDEQFF. The CDR3 DNA is TGTGCCACCCGGACTAGCGGGAGTGATGAGCAGTTCTTC.

In the case of this clone: The same CDR3 also results from other DNA sequences found in this sample. This chain connects TRBV28 to TRBJ1-2; 7 bases are a match to TRBD1. Trimming cost V 6 bases and J 4 bases; bases outside gene matches: 5. Germline V gene lookup returns CDR1 MDHEN and CDR2 SYDVKM. The CDR3 runs 13 residues. The CDR3 bases are TGTGCCAGCAGCCTAGGGACAGTCTATGGCTACACCTTC. Protein sequence: CASSLGTVYGYTF.

The genes are TRBV2 and TRBJ2-7, with 9 bases that match TRBD2. The CDR3 totals 15 residues. V shed 3 bases, J shed 6 bases, and the junction held 9 bases outside the gene matches. The germline V gene has CDR1 SNHLY and CDR2 FYNNEI. The CDR3 is CASSESGRYRSEQYF. DNA for the CDR3: TGTGCCAGCAGTGAGAGCGGGAGGTACAGGAGCGAGCAGTACTTC. Full variable domain (rest looked up from reference TRBV2 and TRBJ2-7): EPEVTQTPSHQVTQMGQEVILRCVPISNHLYFYWYRQILGQKVEFLVSFYNNEISEKSEIFDDQFSVERPDGSNFTLKIRSTKLEDSAMYFCASSESGRYRSEQYFGPGTRLTVT.

The CDR3 is CASSPFHAGGYTF. CDR3 coding DNA: TGTGCCAGCAGCCCCTTTCATGCGGGTGGCTACACCTTC. The genes are TRBV3-1 (or the pseudogene TRBV3-2) and TRBJ1-2; D not certain. This CDR3 has 13 residues. Per the germline V gene, CDR1 is LGHDT and CDR2 is YNNKEL (reference sequence). V was cut by 4 bases and J by 7 bases, with 13 bases left in between.

DNA of the CDR3: TGTGCCAGCAGTGATAGGACAGGGACGATAGCGGCTAACTACGAGCAGTACTTC. Amino acids: CASSDRTGTIAANYEQYF. The chain has TRBV2 and TRBJ2-7, with 8 bases fitting TRBD1. CDR1 SNHLY and CDR2 FYNNEI come from the germline V gene. Losses at the gene ends were 3 bases for V and 3 bases for J; bases not matched to a gene: 16. This CDR3 region has 18 residues.

The chain recombines TRBV15 with TRBJ1-2; the D is unclear. Germline values: CDR1 LNHNV, CDR2 YYDKDF (reference sequence). The CDR3 extends over 17 amino acids. V lost 0 bases to trimming and J lost 3 bases, with 17 bases between them. CDR3 residues: CATSRDRLAVTDYGYTF. DNA of the CDR3: TGTGCCACCAGCAGAGATCGTCTTGCAGTAACAGACTATGGCTACACCTTC. The variable domain in full, completed from reference TRBV15 and TRBJ1-2, reads DAMVIQNPRYQVTQFGKPVTLSCSQTLNHNVMYWYQQKSSQAPKLLFHYYDKDFNNEADTPDNFQSRRPNTSFCFLDIRSPGLGDTAMYLCATSRDRLAVTDYGYTFGSGTRLTVV.

The chain combines TRBV7-2 with TRBJ2-5; 11 positions match TRBD1. The CDR3 is made up of 17 amino acids. The V gene's germline CDR1 is SGHTA and CDR2 FQGNSA. V was clipped by 6 bases and J by 5 bases; unmatched bases: 14. The CDR3 loop reads CASSSGTGGFGRETQYF. The CDR3 DNA follows: TGTGCCAGCAGTTCCGGGACAGGGGGTTTCGGCCGGGAGACCCAGTACTTC.

The rearrangement links TRBV18 to TRBJ2-7, with TRBD1 matching over 7 bases. J gave up 0 bases and V 6 bases, and 2 bases lay outside the gene matches. This CDR3 has 13 residues. Germline V gives CDR1 KGHSH, CDR2 LQKENI. The chain's CDR3 is CASSRTGSYEQYF. In DNA, the CDR3 is TGTGCCAGCTCCAGGACAGGCTCCTACGAGCAGTACTTC.

This chain joins TRBV11-3 and TRBJ2-5; D is unclear. The CDR3 loop spans 12 amino acids. Germline loops: CDR1 SGHNT, CDR2 YENEEA. V shed 5 bases and J shed 2 bases, with 6 bases lying between them. The CDR3 coding sequence is TGTGCCAGCAGCGGAGATCAAGAGACCCAGTACTTC. Protein: CASSGDQETQYF.